This passage covers 3 T cell receptor beta chains from one sample sequenced in a study of OX40 agonist ivuxolimab in advanced cancers. Generated by immunoSEQ multiplex PCR, the TCRdb table keeps only in-frame clones and is missing some. Counted here are over 40,000 clones, around 87% occurring once; the ten biggest clones make up about 0.37%. Here the sequenced sample was CD4+ or CD8+ T cells sorted from blood, taken in a trial of the OX40 agonist ivuxolimab. The receptors here all came from an adult with an advanced solid tumor such as melanoma, head and neck, liver or kidney cancer.

The chain uses TRBV10-1 and TRBJ2-2; TRBD2 matches at 7 bases. V trimming: 9 bases; J trimming: 4 bases; junction bases outside the gene matches: 11. There are 15 residues in the CDR3. Germline V gene sequence: CDR1 WNHNN, CDR2 SYGVQD (reference sequence). CDR3 DNA: TGCGCCAGGGGGAGGGCTATCCCGTGCACCGGGGAGCTGTTTTTT. Translated: CARGRAIPCTGELFF.

This chain connects TRBV7-2 to TRBJ1-1; 8 bases align to TRBD1. Germline V gives CDR1 SGHTA, CDR2 FQGNSA. The V segment lost 6 bases and the J segment 6 bases; nucleotides outside the gene matches: 6. There are 13 residues in the CDR3. CDR3 protein: CASSLLQGAEAFF. The CDR3 bases are TGTGCCAGCAGTCTTTTACAGGGGGCTGAAGCTTTCTTT.

This clone was observed a single time. This chain uses TRBV5-1 with TRBJ2-5; D is unresolved. Trimming cost V 4 bases and J 1 base, with 11 bases left between them. This CDR3 contains 14 residues. CDR1 is SGHRS, CDR2 YFSETQ, per germline. CDR3 protein: CASSRQSFQETQYF. DNA of the CDR3: TGCGCCAGCAGCCGGCAGAGTTTCCAAGAGACCCAGTACTTC.